These 14 T cell receptor beta chains share one sample of origin, sequenced in a study of T-cell memory formation after mild COVID-19. TCRdb independently ran MiXCR on the 5' RACE reads; one entry per CDR3 protein. The table shows 240,000 or so distinct CDR3 sequences, with 7.5% to 10% occurring only once. The specimen was PBMCs or a T cell subset sorted from them (not recorded which). These receptors came from a man in his late teens or twenties who had mild COVID-19 (a few samples of this study predate the infection). Cell type and time point are not known.

This clonotype has just a few counts. The chain carries TRBV5-1 and TRBJ2-5; no clear D. V was shortened by 5 bases and J by 4 bases, with 15 bases between the two germline ends. The germline V gene encodes CDR1 SGHRS and CDR2 YFSETQ. This CDR3 has 14 residues. This CDR3 reads CASRRESVGETQYF. CDR3 DNA: TGCGCCAGCAGAAGGGAATCGGTTGGAGAGACCCAGTACTTC.

This clonotype was observed many times. The V gene is TRBV12-3 or TRBV12-4, the J gene TRBJ2-7; D perhaps matches TRBD2 (5 bases). The V end was cut by 6 bases, the J end by 0 bases, with 12 bases between. CDR3 length: 14 amino acids. The DNA for the CDR3 is TGTGCCAGCAGACGGGAACAGTTCTCCTACGAGCAGTACTTC. This encodes CASRREQFSYEQYF.

This clonotype turned up a few times. In DNA, the CDR3 is TGCAGTGCTAGAGGACGACTAGCGGAGACGTACAATGAGCAGTTCTTC. Encoded protein: CSARGRLAETYNEQFF. This chain uses TRBV20-1 with TRBJ2-1; 9 bases map to TRBD2. With 1 base clipped from V and 4 bases from J, the junction kept 8 bases outside the gene matches. This CDR3 is built from 16 residues. Germline CDR1 reads DFQATT; CDR2 reads SNEGSKA (reference sequence).

The chain links TRBV5-1 to TRBJ2-3, with 10 bases aligning to TRBD2. The CDR3 covers 14 residues. Per germline, CDR1 SGHRS and CDR2 YFSETQ. The ends lost 7 bases at V and 5 bases at J; junction bases unmatched: 7. The DNA for the CDR3 is TGCGCCAGCGGGAGCGGGGGGGCGAGAGATACGCAGTATTTT. This codes for CASGSGGARDTQYF.

There are a few counts of this clonotype. The chain carries TRBV7-2 and TRBJ1-5, with D uncertain. The CDR3 extends over 12 amino acids. Germline loops: CDR1 SGHTA, CDR2 FQGNSA. The germline V and J ends were trimmed by 4 bases and 6 bases, with 7 bases remaining between them. The CDR3 bases are TGTGCCAGCAGCTCCCCTGGTCAGCCCCAGCATTTT. Its translation: CASSSPGQPQHF. Drawing the rest from reference TRBV7-2 and TRBJ1-5, the complete variable domain is GAGVSQSPSNKVTEKGKDVELRCDPISGHTALYWYRQSLGQGLEFLIYFQGNSAPDKSGLPSDRFSAERTGGSVSTLTIQRTQQEDSAVYLCASSSPGQPQHFGDGTRLSIL.

The V gene is TRBV7-9, the J gene TRBJ1-1; TRBD1 is a possible D gene (6 bases). This CDR3 is built from 15 residues. Looked up from germline, CDR1 is SEHNR and CDR2 is FQNEAQ (reference sequence). Trimming removed 0 bases at V and 3 bases at J, with 11 bases between. The CDR3 spells CASSLAQGRDTEAFF. CDR3 coding DNA: TGTGCCAGCAGCTTAGCTCAGGGGAGGGACACTGAAGCTTTCTTT.

The V call is TRBV7-2, the J call TRBJ2-6, with unresolved D. The germline V gene has CDR1 SGHTA and CDR2 FQGNSA. The V gene lost 4 bases and the J gene lost 0 bases, with 7 bases spanning the gap. The CDR3 has 15 residues. The CDR3 DNA reads as TGTGCCAGCAGCTCGCTGAGCTCTGGGGCCAACGTCCTGACTTTC. Residues: CASSSLSSGANVLTF. The variable domain in full, completed from reference TRBV7-2 and TRBJ2-6, reads GAGVSQSPSNKVTEKGKDVELRCDPISGHTALYWYRQSLGQGLEFLIYFQGNSAPDKSGLPSDRFSAERTGGSVSTLTIQRTQQEDSAVYLCASSSLSSGANVLTFGAGSRLTVL.

V and J are TRBV24-1 and TRBJ2-1; D may correspond to TRBD1 or TRBD2 (5 bases each). The CDR3 has 13 residues. V lost 8 bases and J 5 bases, leaving 12 bases between the germline ends. Germline CDR1 and CDR2: KGHDR and SFDVKD. CDR3 in amino acids: CATKGRDDNEQFF. CDR3 bases: TGTGCCACCAAGGGGAGAGACGACAATGAGCAGTTCTTC.

This clonotype was recorded once. V usage is TRBV28 and J usage is TRBJ1-4; TRBD1 agrees at 7 bases. The V and J ends lost 2 bases and 8 bases, in that order; junction bases with no gene match: 5. The germline V gene has CDR1 MDHEN and CDR2 SYDVKM. The CDR3 covers 14 residues. CDR3 protein: CASSLTTGSEKLFF. For the CDR3, the DNA is TGTGCCAGCAGTTTAACGACAGGGTCCGAAAAACTGTTTTTT.

This clonotype was counted a few times. DNA of the CDR3: TGTGCCAGCAGCCGCGAGGGACGGAACTATGGCTACACCTTC. Residues: CASSREGRNYGYTF. The V and J genes are TRBV6-5 and TRBJ1-2; tentative D call: TRBD1 (5 bases). The CDR3 consists of 14 residues. Trimming stripped 6 bases from V and 2 bases from J, with 13 bases between. Germline V gene data show CDR1 as MNHEY and CDR2 as SVGAGI.

Only a few counts were recorded for this clonotype. The CDR3 reads CASSLSPSYEQYV. Written as DNA, the CDR3 is TGTGCCAGCAGTTTATCGCCCTCCTACGAGCAGTACGTC. This chain connects TRBV28 to TRBJ2-7; D not resolved. Germline lookup yields CDR1 MDHEN and CDR2 SYDVKM. The CDR3 has 13 amino acids. Between the trimmed V and J ends, which lost 1 base and 0 bases, there was a span of 4 bases.

The chain employs TRBV7-9 and TRBJ1-1, with D hard to call. Trimming pared 5 bases from V and 6 bases from J, leaving 10 bases between. Germline V gene lookup returns CDR1 SEHNR and CDR2 FQNEAQ (reference sequence). This CDR3 region has 12 residues. The CDR3 nucleotides read TGTGCCAGCAGCCACGAGCCGTCTGAAGCTTTCTTT. Encoded protein: CASSHEPSEAFF.

J is TRBJ2-2 and V is TRBV24-1; weak D call: TRBD2 (6 bases). From germline, CDR1 is KGHDR and CDR2 SFDVKD. The germline V and J ends were trimmed by 6 bases and 6 bases, with 7 bases remaining between them. There are 12 residues in the CDR3. CDR3: CATSTGAGELFF. In nucleotides, the CDR3 is TGTGCCACCAGTACGGGGGCCGGGGAGCTGTTTTTT.

This clonotype was recorded at least ten times. The chain has TRBV5-1 and TRBJ2-5; D may be TRBD1 (6 bases). The CDR3 loop spans 13 amino acids. CDR1 SGHRS and CDR2 YFSETQ come from the germline V gene. Deletions cut 3 bases from V and 4 bases from J, with 10 bases between. CDR3 sequence (DNA): TGCGCCAGCAGCTACCAGGGGTCAGAGACCCAGTACTTC. This translates into CASSYQGSETQYF.